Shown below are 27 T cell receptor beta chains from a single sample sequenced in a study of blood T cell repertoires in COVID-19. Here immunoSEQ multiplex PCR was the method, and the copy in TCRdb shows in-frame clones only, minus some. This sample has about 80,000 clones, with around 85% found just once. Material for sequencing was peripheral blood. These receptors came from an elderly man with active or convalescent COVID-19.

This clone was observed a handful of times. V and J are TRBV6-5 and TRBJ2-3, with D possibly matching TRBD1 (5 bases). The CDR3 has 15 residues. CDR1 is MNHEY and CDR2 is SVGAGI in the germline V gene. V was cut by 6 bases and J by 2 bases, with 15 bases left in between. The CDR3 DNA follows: TGTGCCAGCAGGAAGACAGCTGACCCCACAGATACGCAGTATTTT. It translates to CASRKTADPTDTQYF.

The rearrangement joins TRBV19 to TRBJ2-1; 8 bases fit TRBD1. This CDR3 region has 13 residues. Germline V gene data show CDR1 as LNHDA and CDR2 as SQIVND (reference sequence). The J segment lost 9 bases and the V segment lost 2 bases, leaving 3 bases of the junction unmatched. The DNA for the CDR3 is TGTGCCAGTAGTATATTAGACAGGGGTGAGCAGTTCTTC. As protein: CASSILDRGEQFF. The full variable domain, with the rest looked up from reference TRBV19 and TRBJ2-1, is DGGITQSPKYLFRKEGQNVTLSCEQNLNHDAMYWYRQDPGQGLRLIYYSQIVNDFQKGDIAEGYSVSREKKESFPLTVTSAQKNPTAFYLCASSILDRGEQFFGPGTRLTVL.

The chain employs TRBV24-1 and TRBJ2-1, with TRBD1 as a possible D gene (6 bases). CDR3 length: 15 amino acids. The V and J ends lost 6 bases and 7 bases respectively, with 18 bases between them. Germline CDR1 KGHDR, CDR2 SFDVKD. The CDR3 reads CATSNRDTEINEQFF. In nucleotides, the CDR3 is TGTGCCACCAGTAACCGGGACACGGAGATAAATGAGCAGTTCTTC.

The CDR3 DNA sequence: TGTGCCAGCAGCCAGGGACAGGGAAACACCATATATTTT. This translates into CASSQGQGNTIYF. V usage is TRBV7-3 and J usage is TRBJ1-3, with 7 nucleotides matching TRBD1. Germline lookup yields CDR1 SGHTA and CDR2 FQGTGA. Trimming removed 5 bases from V and 4 bases from J; junction bases left unmatched: 2. The CDR3 has 13 residues.

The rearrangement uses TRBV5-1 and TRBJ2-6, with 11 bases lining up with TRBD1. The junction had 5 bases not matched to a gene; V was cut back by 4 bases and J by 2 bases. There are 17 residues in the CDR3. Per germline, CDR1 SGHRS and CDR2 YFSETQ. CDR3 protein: CASSPLGQGAGANVLTF. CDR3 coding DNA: TGCGCCAGCAGCCCCTTGGGACAGGGGGCTGGGGCCAACGTCCTGACTTTC.

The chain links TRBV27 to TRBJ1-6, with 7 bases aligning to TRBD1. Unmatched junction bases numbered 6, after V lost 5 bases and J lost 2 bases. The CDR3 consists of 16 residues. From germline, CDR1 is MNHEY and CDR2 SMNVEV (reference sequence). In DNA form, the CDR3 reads TGTGCCAGCAGTAACATACAGGGGACCTATAATTCACCCCTCCACTTT. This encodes CASSNIQGTYNSPLHF.

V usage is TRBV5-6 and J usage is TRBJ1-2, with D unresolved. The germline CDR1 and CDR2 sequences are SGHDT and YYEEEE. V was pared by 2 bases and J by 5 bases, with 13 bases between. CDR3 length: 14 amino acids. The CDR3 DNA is TGTGCCAGCAGCTTCGATATTAAGCCGTATGGCTACACCTTC. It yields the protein CASSFDIKPYGYTF.

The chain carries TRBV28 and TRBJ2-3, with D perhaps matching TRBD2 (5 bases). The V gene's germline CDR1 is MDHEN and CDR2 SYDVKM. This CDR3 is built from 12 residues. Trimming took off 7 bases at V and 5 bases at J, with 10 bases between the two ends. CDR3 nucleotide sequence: TGTGCCAGCACCCAGAGGGAAGATACGCAGTATTTT. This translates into CASTQREDTQYF. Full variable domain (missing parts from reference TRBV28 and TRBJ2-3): DVKVTQSSRYLVKRTGEKVFLECVQDMDHENMFWYRQDPGLGLRLIYFSYDVKMKEKGDIPEGYSVSREKKERFSLILESASTNQTSMYLCASTQREDTQYFGPGTRLTVL.

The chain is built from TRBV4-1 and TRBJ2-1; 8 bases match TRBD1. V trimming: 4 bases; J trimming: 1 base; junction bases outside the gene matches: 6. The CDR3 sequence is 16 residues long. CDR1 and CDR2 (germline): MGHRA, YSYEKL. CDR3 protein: CASSPRTGKSYNEQFF. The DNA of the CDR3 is TGCGCCAGCAGCCCCCGGACAGGGAAATCCTACAATGAGCAGTTCTTC.

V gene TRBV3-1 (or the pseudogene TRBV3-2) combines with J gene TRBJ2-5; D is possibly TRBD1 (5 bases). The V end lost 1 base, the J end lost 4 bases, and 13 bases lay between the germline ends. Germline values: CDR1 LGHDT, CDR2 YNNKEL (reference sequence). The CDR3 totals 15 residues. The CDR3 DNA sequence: TGTGCCAGCAGCCAAGCTAGGGGTAGGGGAGAGACCCAGTACTTC. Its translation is CASSQARGRGETQYF.

The CDR3 DNA is TGTGCCAGCAGCTCCGGGACTAGTCCAGATACGCAGTATTTT. This sequence encodes CASSSGTSPDTQYF. This chain links TRBV7-2 with TRBJ2-3; 8 nucleotides match TRBD2. The ends lost 4 bases at V and 4 bases at J; junction bases unmatched: 4. CDR3 size: 14 residues. Germline V lookup: CDR1 SGHTA, CDR2 FQGNSA.

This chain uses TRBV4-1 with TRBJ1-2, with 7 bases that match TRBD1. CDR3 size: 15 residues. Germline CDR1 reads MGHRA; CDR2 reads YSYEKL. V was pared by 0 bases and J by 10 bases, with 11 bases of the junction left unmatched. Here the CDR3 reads CASSQDLETGYIYTF. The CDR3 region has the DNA TGCGCCAGCAGCCAAGATTTGGAGACAGGGTATATCTACACCTTC.

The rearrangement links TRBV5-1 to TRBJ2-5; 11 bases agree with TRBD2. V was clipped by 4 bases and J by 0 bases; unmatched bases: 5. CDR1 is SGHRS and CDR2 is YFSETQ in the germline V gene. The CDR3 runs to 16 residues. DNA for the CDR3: TGCGCCAGCAGCACGTTAGCGGGGGGGTACCAAGAGACCCAGTACTTC. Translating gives CASSTLAGGYQETQYF.

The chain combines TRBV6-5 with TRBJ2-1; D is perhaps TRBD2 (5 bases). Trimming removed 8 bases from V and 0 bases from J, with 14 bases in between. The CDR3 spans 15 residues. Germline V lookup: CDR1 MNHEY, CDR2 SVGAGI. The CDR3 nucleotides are TGTGCCAGCGCTTTTGAGGGAAACTCCTACAATGAGCAGTTCTTC. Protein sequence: CASAFEGNSYNEQFF.

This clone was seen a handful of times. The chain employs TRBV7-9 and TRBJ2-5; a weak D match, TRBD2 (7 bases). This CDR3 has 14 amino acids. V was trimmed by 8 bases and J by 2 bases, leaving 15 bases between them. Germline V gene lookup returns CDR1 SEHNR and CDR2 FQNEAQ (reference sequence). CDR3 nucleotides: TGTGCCAGCGGGGGGGCAGTGGCTCAAGAGACCCAGTACTTC. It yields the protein CASGGAVAQETQYF.

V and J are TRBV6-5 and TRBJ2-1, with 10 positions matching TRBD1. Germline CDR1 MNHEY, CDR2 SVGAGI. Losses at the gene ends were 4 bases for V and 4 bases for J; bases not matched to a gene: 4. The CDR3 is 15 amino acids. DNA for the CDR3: TGTGCCAGCAGTTGGACAGGGGGGGGATACAATGAGCAGTTCTTC. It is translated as CASSWTGGGYNEQFF.

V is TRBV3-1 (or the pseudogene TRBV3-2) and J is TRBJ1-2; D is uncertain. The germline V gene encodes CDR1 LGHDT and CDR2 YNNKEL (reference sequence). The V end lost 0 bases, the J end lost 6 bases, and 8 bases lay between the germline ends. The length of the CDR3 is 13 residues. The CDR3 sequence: CASSQERVHGYTF. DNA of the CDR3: TGTGCCAGCAGCCAAGAGAGGGTACATGGCTACACCTTC.

This chain's CDR3 is CGMGLAGVGETQYF. Written as DNA, the CDR3 is TGTGGTATGGGACTAGCGGGAGTTGGAGAGACCCAGTACTTC. V usage is TRBV30 and J usage is TRBJ2-5, with 14 bases matching TRBD2. The germline V gene has CDR1 GTSNPN and CDR2 SVGIG (reference sequence). The CDR3 is 14 residues long.

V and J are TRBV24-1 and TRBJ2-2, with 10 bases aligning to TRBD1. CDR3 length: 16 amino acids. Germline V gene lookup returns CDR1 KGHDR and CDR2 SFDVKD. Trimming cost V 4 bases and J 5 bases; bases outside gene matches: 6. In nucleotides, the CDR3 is TGTGCCACCAGTGACCCCGGGACAGGGGAAACCGGGGAGCTGTTTTTT. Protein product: CATSDPGTGETGELFF.

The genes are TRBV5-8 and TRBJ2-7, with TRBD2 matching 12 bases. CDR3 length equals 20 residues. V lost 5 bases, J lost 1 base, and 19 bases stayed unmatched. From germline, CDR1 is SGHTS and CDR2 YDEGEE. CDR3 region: CASRLTSGSRSRGPSYEQYV. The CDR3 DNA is TGTGCCAGCAGGTTGACTAGCGGGAGTCGGAGCCGGGGTCCTTCCTACGAGCAGTACGTC.

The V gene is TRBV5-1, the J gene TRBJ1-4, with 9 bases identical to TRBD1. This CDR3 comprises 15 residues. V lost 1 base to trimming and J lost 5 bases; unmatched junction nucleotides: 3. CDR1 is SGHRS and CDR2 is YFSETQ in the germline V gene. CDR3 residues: CASSLIGTGNEKLFF. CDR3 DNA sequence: TGCGCCAGCAGCTTGATAGGGACAGGGAATGAAAAACTGTTTTTT.

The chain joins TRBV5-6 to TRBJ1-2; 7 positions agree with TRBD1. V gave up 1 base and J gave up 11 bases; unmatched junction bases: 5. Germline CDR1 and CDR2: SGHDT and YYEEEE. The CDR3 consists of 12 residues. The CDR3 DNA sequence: TGTGCCAGCAGCTTGTATCAGGGGGGATACACCTTC. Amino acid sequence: CASSLYQGGYTF.

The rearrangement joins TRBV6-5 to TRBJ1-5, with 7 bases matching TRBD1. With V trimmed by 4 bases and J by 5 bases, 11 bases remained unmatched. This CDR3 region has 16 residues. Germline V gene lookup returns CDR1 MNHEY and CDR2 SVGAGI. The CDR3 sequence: CASSFQGQGGDQPQHF. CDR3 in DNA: TGTGCCAGCAGTTTTCAGGGGCAGGGGGGCGATCAGCCCCAGCATTTT.

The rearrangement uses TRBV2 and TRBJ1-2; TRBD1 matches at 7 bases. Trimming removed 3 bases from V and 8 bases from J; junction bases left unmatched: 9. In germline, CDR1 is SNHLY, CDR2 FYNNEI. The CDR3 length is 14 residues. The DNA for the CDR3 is TGTGCCAGCAGTGAGGTCAGGGGGGTCGAGGGCTACACCTTC. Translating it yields CASSEVRGVEGYTF.

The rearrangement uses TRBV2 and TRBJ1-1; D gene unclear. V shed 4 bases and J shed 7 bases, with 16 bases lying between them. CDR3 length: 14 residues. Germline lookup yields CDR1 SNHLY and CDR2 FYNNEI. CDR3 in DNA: TGTGCCAGCAGTGTCACCCCAGGAAGCAGTGAAGCTTTCTTT. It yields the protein CASSVTPGSSEAFF.

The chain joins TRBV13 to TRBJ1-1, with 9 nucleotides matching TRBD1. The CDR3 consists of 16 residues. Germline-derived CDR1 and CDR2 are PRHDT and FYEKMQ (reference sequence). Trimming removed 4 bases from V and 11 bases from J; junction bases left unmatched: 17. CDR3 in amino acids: CASSWGDRARRQEAFF. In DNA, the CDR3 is TGTGCCAGCAGCTGGGGGGACAGGGCAAGGAGGCAGGAGGCTTTCTTT.

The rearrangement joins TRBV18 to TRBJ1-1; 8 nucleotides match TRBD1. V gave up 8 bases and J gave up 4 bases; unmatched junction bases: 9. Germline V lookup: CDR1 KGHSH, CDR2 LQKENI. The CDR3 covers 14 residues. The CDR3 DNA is TGTGCCAGCGTCCGGGGGACAGGCCCCACTGAAGCTTTCTTT. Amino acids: CASVRGTGPTEAFF.